This T cell receptor (beta chain) was recorded in a study of blood T cell repertoires in COVID-19. Across the study: Samples taken during acute and convalescent COVID-19 were collected in the United States, Italy and Spain. Sources were T cells, B-cell-depleted T cells, or PBMCs; the material itself was cDNA or gDNA.

V was pared by 0 bases and J by 3 bases, with 10 bases between. The germline gives CDR1 SGDLS, CDR2 YYNGEE. CDR3 length: 15 amino acids. Source study methods: Reference gene primer amplification in the assay estimated nucleated cell counts. Sequencing was performed with immunoSEQ multiplex PCR; in TCRdb, only in-frame clones are kept and a portion is missing. The V and J calls and clone size were taken over from that table, and D and trimming were inferred from the DNA. This sample yields 50,000 to 65,000 clones, of which 80% to 90% are seen a single time; roughly 1.2% belongs to the top ten. The receptor was derived from a man aged 40-55 years with acute or convalescent COVID-19. V gene TRBV9 combines with J gene TRBJ2-1, with D perhaps matching TRBD1 (5 bases). The sequenced material came from peripheral blood. The CDR3 loop is CASSVEVQGYNEQFF. In DNA form, the CDR3 reads TGTGCCAGCAGCGTAGAAGTCCAGGGCTACAATGAGCAGTTCTTC.